The clone carrying this TCR beta chain came up many times. Antigen unknown. These data belong to a study of CD8 T cells in ankylosing spondylitis. Quantitative barcoded 5'-RACE was used to prepare TCR beta libraries. TCRdb reprocessed the 5' RACE reads with MiXCR, giving one entry per CDR3 protein. The sample has around 490,000 distinct CDR3 sequences; roughly 5.3% are singletons. Whole-study results and caveats: Ankylosing spondylitis blood appeared to carry a characteristic TCR beta motif of roughly 8 highly homologous variants.

The germline CDR1 and CDR2 sequences are SGHNT and YYREEE (reference sequence). Deletions cut 7 bases from V and 0 bases from J, with 8 bases between. CDR3 length: 14 amino acids. This clonotype was obtained from a male donor with ankylosing spondylitis. Sequenced sample: blood, either unsorted or a sorted T cell fraction (not recorded which). The chain employs TRBV5-4 and TRBJ2-6; D ambiguous. Written as DNA, the CDR3 is TGTGCCAGCTACTTCGGCTCTGGGGCCAACGTCCTGACTTTC. Amino acid sequence: CASYFGSGANVLTF. Complete variable domain (other parts from reference TRBV5-4 and TRBJ2-6): ETGVTQSPTHLIKTRGQQVTLRCSSQSGHNTVSWYQQALGQGPQFIFQYYREEENGRGNFPPRFSGLQFPNYSSELNVNALELDDSALYLCASYFGSGANVLTFGAGSRLTVL.